This TCR beta chain derives from a study of blood T cell repertoires in COVID-19. About the study: T cells, B-cell-depleted T cells, or PBMCs supplied cDNA or gDNA.

This clone appeared once. The CDR3 has 14 amino acids. Germline V gene data show CDR1 as LNHNV and CDR2 as YYDKDF (reference sequence). With V trimmed by 1 base and J by 5 bases, 3 bases remained unmatched. Data came from immunoSEQ multiplex PCR; TCRdb stores just in-frame clones and leaves some out. Of about 98,000 clones listed, around nine tenths are singletons. The origin of this receptor is a middle-aged man with acute or convalescent COVID-19. The chain joins TRBV15 to TRBJ2-5; 8 nucleotides agree with TRBD1. Material for sequencing was peripheral blood. For the CDR3, the DNA is TGTGCCACCAGCAGAGGCAGGGGGCAGGAGACCCAGTACTTC. This gives the protein CATSRGRGQETQYF.